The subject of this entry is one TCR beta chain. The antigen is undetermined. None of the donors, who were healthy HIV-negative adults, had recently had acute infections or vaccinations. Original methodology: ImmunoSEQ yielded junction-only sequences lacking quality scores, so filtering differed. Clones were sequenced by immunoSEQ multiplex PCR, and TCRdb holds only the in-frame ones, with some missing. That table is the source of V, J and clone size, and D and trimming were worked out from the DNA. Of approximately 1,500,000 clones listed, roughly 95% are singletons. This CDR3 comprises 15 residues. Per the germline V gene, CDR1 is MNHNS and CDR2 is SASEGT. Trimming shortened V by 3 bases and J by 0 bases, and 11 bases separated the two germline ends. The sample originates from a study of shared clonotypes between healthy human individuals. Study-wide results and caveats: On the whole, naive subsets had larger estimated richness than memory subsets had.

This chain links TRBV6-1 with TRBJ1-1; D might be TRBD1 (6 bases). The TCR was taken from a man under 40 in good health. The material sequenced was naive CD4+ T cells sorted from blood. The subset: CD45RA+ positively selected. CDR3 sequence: CASSDKQGLNTEAFF. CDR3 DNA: TGTGCCAGCAGTGACAAACAGGGCTTGAACACTGAAGCTTTCTTT.